The clone carrying this T cell receptor beta chain was counted at least ten times. What it binds is unknown. V gave up 6 bases and J gave up 4 bases; unmatched junction bases: 13. The germline CDR1 and CDR2 sequences are SEHNR and FQNEAQ (reference sequence). This CDR3 comprises 16 residues. For every donor, a draw yielded 9.5 to 10 milliliters of peripheral blood. A second about 7 to 12 cycle PCR used barcoded and J-beta primers. Each cDNA molecule received a tag from a template-switch adaptor that had 12 random nucleotides. Each CDR3 protein is one row after TCRdb ran MiXCR on the 5' RACE reads. The sample consists of 850,000 or so distinct CDR3 sequences, about 30% of them appearing once. These data belong to a study of blood T cells in healthy people across ages. Study findings and constraints: TCR beta diversity, measured per million T cells, fell in a roughly linear way with age. PBMCs went unsorted, and a conclusive naive versus antigen-experienced comparison was therefore prevented.

The sample taken for sequencing was blood. The sequence was obtained from a woman older than 75 in good health. V gene TRBV7-9 combines with J gene TRBJ2-3; 7 positions agree with TRBD1. Written as DNA, the CDR3 is TGTGCCAGCAGGAAAGCACAGGGGAGTTTTCCAGATACGCAGTATTTT. It yields the protein CASRKAQGSFPDTQYF.